This is a list of T cell receptor beta chains from one sample in a study of blood T cell repertoires in COVID-19. Profiling relied on immunoSEQ multiplex PCR, and the TCRdb table lists in-frame clones only, not all of them. Seen here are about 95,000 clones, around 90% observed once, and the top ten hold roughly 2.5%. The sequenced sample was peripheral blood. The receptor set was obtained from a middle-aged man with COVID-19, enrolled during active disease. Each CDR3 is given with its conserved first and last residue. The order of the fields is J gene, clone size, D gene, V gene, CDR3 DNA, CDR3 protein. The D gene is left open where the match is weak. Clone size is stated in some rows and not others, as once, few, many or a class when expanded.

>TRBJ1-3|NA|TRBD1|TRBV7-9
TGTGCCAGCAGCTTAGGGGAGTACAGGGGTCCAGTCTCTGGAAACACCATATATTTT
CASSLGEYRGPVSGNTIYF
>TRBJ2-3|NA|TRBD2|TRBV10-3
TGTGCCATCAGTGCCAGCGAGAGCGGGAATACAGATACGCAGTATTTT
CAISASESGNTDTQYF
>TRBJ1-5|few|TRBD1|TRBV10-3
TGTGCCACCGCAGATTTAGGACAGGGGGGACGGCGTAGCAATCAGCCCCAGCATTTT
CATADLGQGGRRSNQPQHF
>TRBJ1-2|NA|NA|TRBV19
TGTGCCAGTACTGCCCAGCGGGCTAACTATGGCTACACCTTC
CASTAQRANYGYTF
>TRBJ1-2|few|TRBD1|TRBV4-1
TGCGCCAGCAGCCTGGGACAGGGGAGGAGAGGCTACACCTTC
CASSLGQGRRGYTF
>TRBJ1-3|NA|NA|TRBV14
TGTGCCAGCAGCCTCACTGGAAACACCATATATTTT
CASSLTGNTIYF
>TRBJ2-5|NA|TRBD2|TRBV10-3
TGTGCCATCAGTGAGGGACTAGCGGGGGGCCCCGTCGAGACCCAGTACTTC
CAISEGLAGGPVETQYF
>TRBJ1-1|NA|NA|TRBV6-6
TGTGCCAGCAGTTACTCGTCGAGTGAAGCTTTCTTT
CASSYSSSEAFF
>TRBJ2-6|NA|TRBD2|TRBV10-2
TGCGCCAGCAGTGTGGGGACTAGCTCCTCTGGGGCCAACGTCCTGACTTTC
CASSVGTSSSGANVLTF
>TRBJ1-4|NA|NA|TRBV5-4
TGTGCCAGCAGCTCCGGGGGGGCAACTAATGAAAAACTGTTTTTT
CASSSGGATNEKLFF
>TRBJ1-2|NA|NA|TRBV30
TGTGCCTGGATCCAACGGTCGGTCCGTGGCTACACCTTC
CAWIQRSVRGYTF
>TRBJ2-7|NA|NA|TRBV4-2
TGTGCCAGCAGCCAAGAAGAACGAGGGCACTACTACGAGCAGTACTTC
CASSQEERGHYYEQYF
>TRBJ1-1|few|NA|TRBV10-3
TGTGCCATCAGCCGGGAGGAGGGTAACACTGAAGCTTTCTTT
CAISREEGNTEAFF
>TRBJ1-5|NA|TRBD1|TRBV6-2/TRBV6-3
TGTGCCAGCAGTTACTCGGCCAGGGGGCTGAATCAGCCCCAGCATTTT
CASSYSARGLNQPQHF
>TRBJ1-1|NA|NA|TRBV5-6
TGTGCCAGCAGTCGTGCTGGCGCCGGGGTTAATGGAGCTTTCTTT
CASSRAGAGVNGAFF
>TRBJ2-7|NA|TRBD1|TRBV6-6
TGTGCCAGCAGTTACTCCCGGGACAGGCCGAAATACTTC
CASSYSRDRPKYF
>TRBJ1-2|NA|TRBD1|TRBV19
TGTGCCAGTAGTATGACAGGGGTTGGCTATGGCTACACCTTC
CASSMTGVGYGYTF
>TRBJ2-6|NA|TRBD1|TRBV10-3
TGTGCCATCACACAGGGGTCGGGGGCCAACGTCCTGACTTTC
CAITQGSGANVLTF
>TRBJ2-1|once|TRBD2|TRBV19
TGTGCCAGTAGTATGATAGCTAGCGGGGGGAGGGGTGAGCAGTTCTTC
CASSMIASGGRGEQFF
>TRBJ1-5|NA|TRBD1|TRBV7-2
TGTGCCAGCAGCACCAGGACAGGTTTCAATCAGCCCCAGCATTTT
CASSTRTGFNQPQHF
>TRBJ2-1|NA|NA|TRBV18
TGTGCCAGCTCACCTAAGACAGCCAATGAGCAGTTCTTC
CASSPKTANEQFF
>TRBJ2-7|once|TRBD2|TRBV7-9
TGTGCCAGCAGCTTCAGGACTAGCGGGGGGGTTTCGTCCTACGAGCAGTACTTC
CASSFRTSGGVSSYEQYF
>TRBJ1-1|NA|TRBD1|TRBV18
TGTGCCAGCTCACCACAGACAGGGGCGGGCACTGAAGCTTTCTTT
CASSPQTGAGTEAFF